These T cell receptor beta chains were read from a single sample in a study of blood T cell repertoires in COVID-19. TCRdb keeps only in-frame clones here, not all; method: immunoSEQ multiplex PCR. The table shows approximately 78,000 clones, with around four fifths occurring only once. Sequencing used peripheral blood. These receptors were obtained from a woman over 75 with acute or convalescent COVID-19. CDR3s include the opening cysteine and the closing phenylalanine or tryptophan. A D gene is named only where the DNA matches it firmly. Rows give clone size only sometimes, using once, few, many, or a class for an expanded clone.

CDR3aa: CARSPSPVLRNEKLFF; CDR3nt: TGTGCCAGAAGCCCTAGCCCGGTCCTCAGAAATGAAAAACTGTTTTTT; abundance: .; j_gene: TRBJ1-4; d_gene: .; v_gene: TRBV7-5
CDR3aa: CASSEAGQGATDTQYF; CDR3nt: TGTGCCAGCAGTGAGGCGGGACAGGGGGCAACAGATACGCAGTATTTT; abundance: .; j_gene: TRBJ2-3; d_gene: TRBD1; v_gene: TRBV6-1
CDR3aa: CASSRQMGRTEAFF; CDR3nt: TGTGCCAGCTCACGACAGATGGGGCGGACTGAAGCTTTCTTT; abundance: .; j_gene: TRBJ1-1; d_gene: .; v_gene: TRBV18
CDR3aa: CASSYSGGEGAEAFF; CDR3nt: TGTGCCAGCAGTTACTCGGGCGGGGAGGGGGCTGAAGCTTTCTTT; abundance: few; j_gene: TRBJ1-1; d_gene: .; v_gene: TRBV6-5
CDR3aa: CASSPRTGGEEKLFF; CDR3nt: TGTGCCAGCAGCCCTAGGACAGGGGGCGAAGAAAAACTGTTTTTT; abundance: .; j_gene: TRBJ1-4; d_gene: TRBD1; v_gene: TRBV7-6
CDR3aa: CSVAISTNEKLFF; CDR3nt: TGCAGCGTAGCGATTTCGACTAATGAAAAACTGTTTTTT; abundance: .; j_gene: TRBJ1-4; d_gene: .; v_gene: TRBV29-1
CDR3aa: CASSLGTPGNTEAFF; CDR3nt: TGCGCCAGCAGCCTTGGGACACCTGGGAACACTGAAGCTTTCTTT; abundance: .; j_gene: TRBJ1-1; d_gene: .; v_gene: TRBV5-1
CDR3aa: CASSFPGGATDTQYF; CDR3nt: TGTGCCAGCAGCTTCCCGGGGGGCGCAACAGATACGCAGTATTTT; abundance: .; j_gene: TRBJ2-3; d_gene: .; v_gene: TRBV7-3
CDR3aa: CASSLVVAVANYGYTF; CDR3nt: TGTGCCAGCAGTCTCGTGGTGGCGGTAGCTAACTATGGCTACACCTTC; abundance: .; j_gene: TRBJ1-2; d_gene: .; v_gene: TRBV7-2
CDR3aa: CASSPTGGNTIYF; CDR3nt: TGTGCCAGTTCCCCGACTGGAGGAAACACCATATATTTT; abundance: .; j_gene: TRBJ1-3; d_gene: .; v_gene: TRBV19
CDR3aa: CASSYGQLQETQYF; CDR3nt: TGTGCCAGCAGTTACGGACAGTTACAAGAGACCCAGTACTTC; abundance: .; j_gene: TRBJ2-5; d_gene: .; v_gene: TRBV6-5
CDR3aa: CASRSSGRSYNEQFF; CDR3nt: TGTGCCAGCAGATCCAGCGGGAGATCCTACAATGAGCAGTTCTTC; abundance: .; j_gene: TRBJ2-1; d_gene: TRBD2; v_gene: TRBV5-6
CDR3aa: CASSIEPDRGKPSNQPQHF; CDR3nt: TGTGCCAGTAGTATAGAGCCGGACAGGGGGAAACCCAGCAATCAGCCCCAGCATTTT; abundance: .; j_gene: TRBJ1-5; d_gene: TRBD1; v_gene: TRBV19
CDR3aa: CASSGRDSPTGELFF; CDR3nt: TGTGCCAGCAGCGGAAGAGACAGTCCCACCGGGGAGCTGTTTTTT; abundance: .; j_gene: TRBJ2-2; d_gene: .; v_gene: TRBV9
CDR3aa: CASSSGTGARRLFF; CDR3nt: TGTGCCAGCAGCTCCGGGACAGGGGCCCGCCGGCTGTTTTTT; abundance: once; j_gene: TRBJ2-2; d_gene: TRBD1; v_gene: TRBV2
CDR3aa: CASSVVEAGSLIGEQFF; CDR3nt: TGTGCCAGCAGCGTAGTCGAAGCGGGCTCGCTGATAGGTGAGCAGTTCTTC; abundance: once; j_gene: TRBJ2-1; d_gene: .; v_gene: TRBV9
CDR3aa: CASSLRDSVGYTF; CDR3nt: TGTGCCAGTAGTTTAAGAGACTCGGTGGGCTACACCTTC; abundance: once; j_gene: TRBJ1-2; d_gene: .; v_gene: TRBV19
CDR3aa: CTSSQVASGTDTQYF; CDR3nt: .; abundance: .; j_gene: TRBJ2-3; d_gene: .; v_gene: TRBV1
CDR3aa: CASSPTGVNEKLFF; CDR3nt: TGTGCCAGCAGCCCGACAGGGGTTAATGAAAAACTGTTTTTT; abundance: .; j_gene: TRBJ1-4; d_gene: TRBD1; v_gene: TRBV5-5
CDR3aa: CATSDTTSGGAMNEQFF; CDR3nt: TGTGCCACCAGTGATACGACTAGCGGGGGGGCCATGAATGAGCAGTTCTTC; abundance: .; j_gene: TRBJ2-1; d_gene: TRBD2; v_gene: TRBV24-1
CDR3aa: CASSLPGGPDTQYF; CDR3nt: TGTGCCAGCAGCTTACCGGGGGGGCCAGATACGCAGTATTTT; abundance: few; j_gene: TRBJ2-3; d_gene: TRBD2; v_gene: TRBV7-6
CDR3aa: CAISLGGTVNEKLFF; CDR3nt: TGTGCCATCAGCCTAGGCGGGACAGTTAATGAAAAACTGTTTTTT; abundance: .; j_gene: TRBJ1-4; d_gene: TRBD1; v_gene: TRBV10-3
CDR3aa: CASSEETQYF; CDR3nt: TGTGCCAGCAGCGAAGAGACCCAGTACTTC; abundance: few; j_gene: TRBJ2-5; d_gene: .; v_gene: TRBV12-3/TRBV12-4
CDR3aa: CASSPGQGVRYTEAFF; CDR3nt: TGTGCCAGCAGCCCGGGACAGGGGGTTCGGTACACTGAAGCTTTCTTT; abundance: .; j_gene: TRBJ1-1; d_gene: TRBD1; v_gene: TRBV28
CDR3aa: CASSWGGPGTGSGANVLTF; CDR3nt: TGTGCCAGCAGCTGGGGGGGTCCCGGGACAGGGTCTGGGGCCAACGTCCTGACTTTC; abundance: .; j_gene: TRBJ2-6; d_gene: TRBD1; v_gene: TRBV11-2
CDR3aa: CASGTGQGLQETQYF; CDR3nt: TGTGCCAGTGGTACCGGACAGGGACTCCAAGAGACCCAGTACTTC; abundance: .; j_gene: TRBJ2-5; d_gene: TRBD1; v_gene: TRBV28
CDR3aa: CASSRTSGSIGELFF; CDR3nt: TGTGCCAGCAGCCGGACTAGCGGGAGTATCGGGGAGCTGTTTTTT; abundance: .; j_gene: TRBJ2-2; d_gene: TRBD2; v_gene: TRBV7-3
CDR3aa: CASSRGDGYTF; CDR3nt: TGTGCCAGCAGCAGGGGTGATGGCTACACCTTC; abundance: .; j_gene: TRBJ1-2; d_gene: .; v_gene: TRBV12-3/TRBV12-4
CDR3aa: CASSSTGNTGELFF; CDR3nt: TGCGCCAGCAGCTCGACTGGGAACACCGGGGAGCTGTTTTTT; abundance: .; j_gene: TRBJ2-2; d_gene: .; v_gene: TRBV5-1
CDR3aa: CASTSRGANNQPQHF; CDR3nt: TGTGCCAGCACCAGCCGGGGGGCCAACAATCAGCCCCAGCATTTT; abundance: .; j_gene: TRBJ1-5; d_gene: .; v_gene: TRBV6-5
CDR3aa: CASSEAGGGHQPQHF; CDR3nt: TGTGCCAGCAGTGAGGCGGGCGGGGGGCATCAGCCCCAGCATTTT; abundance: .; j_gene: TRBJ1-5; d_gene: .; v_gene: TRBV6-1
CDR3aa: CASSHWGLLGKLFF; CDR3nt: TGTGCCAGCAGCCATTGGGGACTCTTGGGAAAACTGTTTTTT; abundance: .; j_gene: TRBJ1-4; d_gene: .; v_gene: TRBV3-1/TRBV3-2
CDR3aa: CASSWGGNQPQHF; CDR3nt: TGTGCCAGCAGTTGGGGAGGTAATCAGCCCCAGCATTTT; abundance: .; j_gene: TRBJ1-5; d_gene: .; v_gene: TRBV6-6
CDR3aa: CASSQVTGGKETQYF; CDR3nt: TGTGCCAGCAGCCAAGTCACGGGGGGAAAAGAGACCCAGTACTTC; abundance: .; j_gene: TRBJ2-5; d_gene: TRBD2; v_gene: TRBV3-1/TRBV3-2
CDR3aa: CASSLGQGEQYF; CDR3nt: TGTGCCAGCTCCCTCGGACAGGGGGAGCAGTACTTC; abundance: .; j_gene: TRBJ2-7; d_gene: TRBD1; v_gene: TRBV18
CDR3aa: CASSFFLAGVDDEQFF; CDR3nt: TGTGCCAGCAGCTTTTTTCTAGCGGGAGTCGACGATGAGCAGTTCTTC; abundance: .; j_gene: TRBJ2-1; d_gene: TRBD2; v_gene: TRBV7-9
CDR3aa: CASSPPMALAGKNEQFF; CDR3nt: TGTGCCAGCAGCCCACCTATGGCACTAGCGGGAAAAAATGAGCAGTTCTTC; abundance: .; j_gene: TRBJ2-1; d_gene: TRBD2; v_gene: TRBV3-1/TRBV3-2
CDR3aa: CASSPRQGRGVRGYTF; CDR3nt: TGTGCCAGCAGCCCTAGACAGGGGCGGGGAGTTAGAGGCTACACCTTC; abundance: .; j_gene: TRBJ1-2; d_gene: TRBD1; v_gene: TRBV7-2
CDR3aa: CASSIRENLSPLHF; CDR3nt: TGTGCCAGCAGCATCCGGGAAAACCTTTCACCCCTCCACTTT; abundance: .; j_gene: TRBJ1-6; d_gene: .; v_gene: TRBV13
CDR3aa: CATSDMTGQLSDTQYF; CDR3nt: TGTGCCACCAGTGATATGACAGGGCAATTATCAGATACGCAGTATTTT; abundance: .; j_gene: TRBJ2-3; d_gene: TRBD1; v_gene: TRBV24-1
CDR3aa: CASSFRDLGEAFF; CDR3nt: TGTGCCAGCAGTTTCAGGGATCTGGGTGAAGCTTTCTTT; abundance: once; j_gene: TRBJ1-1; d_gene: .; v_gene: TRBV12-3/TRBV12-4
CDR3aa: CSIRRGKPSTDTQYF; CDR3nt: TGCAGCATACGCCGGGGGAAACCTAGCACAGATACGCAGTATTTT; abundance: few; j_gene: TRBJ2-3; d_gene: .; v_gene: TRBV29-1
CDR3aa: CASSPLVRRETQYF; CDR3nt: TGTGCCAGCAGCCCTCTTGTGAGGCGGGAGACCCAGTACTTC; abundance: once; j_gene: TRBJ2-5; d_gene: .; v_gene: TRBV6-2/TRBV6-3
CDR3aa: CASRGDSFSYGYTF; CDR3nt: TGTGCCAGCAGGGGGGACAGCTTCAGCTATGGCTACACCTTC; abundance: .; j_gene: TRBJ1-2; d_gene: TRBD1; v_gene: TRBV6-4
CDR3aa: CASSMGQGAINYGYTF; CDR3nt: TGTGCCAGCAGTATGGGACAGGGCGCTATTAACTATGGCTACACCTTC; abundance: .; j_gene: TRBJ1-2; d_gene: TRBD1; v_gene: TRBV2
CDR3aa: CASSVGAGPTDTQYF; CDR3nt: TGTGCCAGCAGCGTAGGGGCGGGACCTACAGATACGCAGTATTTT; abundance: .; j_gene: TRBJ2-3; d_gene: .; v_gene: TRBV9